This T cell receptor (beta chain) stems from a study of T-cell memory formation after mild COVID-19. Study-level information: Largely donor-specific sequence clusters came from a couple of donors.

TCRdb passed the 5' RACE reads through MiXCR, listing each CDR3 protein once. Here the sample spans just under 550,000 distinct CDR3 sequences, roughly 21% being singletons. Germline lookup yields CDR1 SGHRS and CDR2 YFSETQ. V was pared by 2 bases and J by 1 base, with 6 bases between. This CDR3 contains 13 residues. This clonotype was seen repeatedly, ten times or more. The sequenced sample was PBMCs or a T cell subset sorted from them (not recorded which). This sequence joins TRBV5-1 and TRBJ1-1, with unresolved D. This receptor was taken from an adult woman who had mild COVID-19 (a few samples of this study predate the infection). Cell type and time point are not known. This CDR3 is CASSFDQNTEAFF. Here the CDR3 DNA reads TGCGCCAGCAGCTTTGACCAGAACACTGAAGCTTTCTTT.